These 29 T cell receptor beta chains share one sample of origin, sequenced in a study of T cell repertoires in cytomegalovirus infection. These TCRs are of unknown antigen specificity. TCRdb ran MiXCR on the reads and lists one entry per CDR3 protein. This table holds approximately 910,000 distinct CDR3 sequences, approximately 31% found once. Sequencing was performed on cultured CD8+ T cells from PBMCs, taken from culture after CMV antigen stimulation. These receptors all stem from a human donor in good health (CMV status not recorded). Some clones in this sample may be carry-over from other donors' samples.

This clonotype was recorded at least ten times. The chain combines TRBV7-2 with TRBJ1-4; 8 bases line up with TRBD1. The CDR3 sequence is 15 residues long. The germline V gene has CDR1 SGHTA and CDR2 FQGNSA. The V segment lost 3 bases and the J segment 5 bases; nucleotides outside the gene matches: 5. CDR3 sequence: CASSFDRTGNEKLFF. The DNA of the CDR3 is TGTGCCAGCAGCTTTGATCGGACAGGGAATGAAAAACTGTTTTTT.

This chain connects TRBV25-1 to TRBJ1-2; D possibly corresponds to TRBD1 (6 bases). The germline gives CDR1 MGHDK, CDR2 SYGVNS. Trimming removed 5 bases from V and 2 bases from J, with 15 bases in between. The CDR3 is made up of 15 amino acids. This chain's CDR3 is CASSPQGGGNYGYTF. For the CDR3, the DNA is TGTGCCAGCAGTCCACAGGGAGGTGGAAACTATGGCTACACCTTC.

Remarks on this clonotype: The conserved closing phenylalanine or tryptophan is absent in this CDR3, likely reflecting a read error. The chain recombines TRBV7-9 with TRBJ1-1; D call uncertain. CDR3 size: 12 residues. V was clipped by 4 bases and J by 4 bases, with 7 bases between them. The germline CDR1 and CDR2 sequences are SEHNR and FQNEAQ (reference sequence). CDR3 sequence (DNA): TGTGCCAGCAGCTCATTCCGCACTGAAGCTTTCCTT. Translating gives CASSSFRTEAFL.

This clonotype has at least ten counts. The rearrangement joins TRBV7-2 to TRBJ1-1; D is ambiguous. Germline assignment: CDR1 SGHTA and CDR2 FQGNSA. The CDR3 extends over 11 amino acids. The V gene lost 3 bases and the J gene lost 10 bases, with 9 bases spanning the gap. Here the CDR3 reads CASSLEGTAFF. The CDR3 DNA follows: TGTGCCAGCAGCTTGGAGGGAACAGCTTTCTTT.

There are a few counts of this clonotype. The V and J genes are TRBV6-2 or TRBV6-3 and TRBJ1-2; D may be TRBD1 (5 bases). CDR1 and CDR2 (germline): MNHEY, SVGEGT. Trimming cost V 5 bases and J 8 bases, with 15 bases left between them. This CDR3 spans 13 amino acids. CDR3 in amino acids: CASSVDPRGGYTF. CDR3 nucleotides: TGTGCCAGCAGTGTGGACCCCCGGGGCGGCTACACCTTC.

This chain uses TRBV20-1 with TRBJ1-1, with no clear D. The CDR3 has 11 amino acids. Trimming left V 5 bases short and J 2 bases short, with 6 bases between. Germline lookup yields CDR1 DFQATT and CDR2 SNEGSKA (reference sequence). The CDR3 DNA reads TGCAGTGCTTATGTCAACACTGAAGCTTTCTTT. Protein: CSAYVNTEAFF.

This clonotype has at least ten counts. The J gene is TRBJ1-1, the V gene TRBV27, with 10 bases matching TRBD1. The germline gives CDR1 MNHEY, CDR2 SMNVEV (reference sequence). There are 15 residues in the CDR3. Unmatched junction bases numbered 3, after V lost 2 bases and J lost 3 bases. The CDR3 region has the DNA TGTGCCAGCAGTTTAACGACAGGGGGCCACACTGAAGCTTTCTTT. Residues: CASSLTTGGHTEAFF.

A few counts support this clonotype. The V call is TRBV12-3 or TRBV12-4, the J call TRBJ2-7; possibly TRBD1 for D (5 bases). Deletions cut 2 bases from V and 6 bases from J, with 11 bases between. There are 13 residues in the CDR3. For the CDR3, the DNA is TGTGCCAGCAGTTTACAGGGTCTAGGCGAGCAGTACGTC. It translates to CASSLQGLGEQYV.

Here the CDR3 DNA reads TGTGCCAGCAGTTACTCAACGGGGGGAGAGCAGTACGTC. It is translated as CASSYSTGGEQYV. The V call is TRBV6-5, the J call TRBJ2-7; 7 bases map to TRBD2. The CDR3 runs to 13 residues. J gave up 7 bases and V 0 bases, and 3 bases lay outside the gene matches. Per germline, CDR1 MNHEY and CDR2 SVGAGI.

In its sample, this clonotype was seen many times. V is TRBV7-6 and J is TRBJ2-5; 8 nucleotides align to TRBD1. The V gene's germline CDR1 is SGHVS and CDR2 FNYEAQ. V gave up 5 bases and J gave up 3 bases; unmatched junction bases: 11. The CDR3 has 16 residues. The CDR3 nucleotides read TGTGCCAGCAGCCATCGACAGGGGACCCAAAAAGAGACCCAGTACTTC. Amino acid sequence: CASSHRQGTQKETQYF.

This chain links TRBV27 with TRBJ1-2, with 7 nucleotides matching TRBD1. Germline CDR1 is MNHEY and CDR2 is SMNVEV (reference sequence). With 3 bases clipped from V and 0 bases from J, the junction kept 4 bases outside the gene matches. The CDR3 totals 15 residues. CDR3 loop: CASSFDRASNYGYTF. CDR3 sequence (DNA): TGTGCCAGCAGTTTTGACAGGGCCTCTAACTATGGCTACACCTTC.

The rearrangement links TRBV29-1 to TRBJ1-2; D uncertain. V was trimmed by 3 bases and J by 3 bases, leaving 14 bases between them. Germline V gene sequence: CDR1 SQVTM, CDR2 ANQGSEA. The CDR3 consists of 14 residues. The CDR3 DNA reads TGCAGCGTTGACCAGGCCCACCCAGACTATGGCTACACCTTC. Residues: CSVDQAHPDYGYTF.

This clonotype occurred many times. The chain is built from TRBV4-1 and TRBJ2-1; possibly TRBD1 or TRBD2 for D (5 bases each). Germline CDR1 MGHRA, CDR2 YSYEKL. Trimming removed 1 base from V and 0 bases from J, with 10 bases in between. This CDR3 comprises 16 residues. The CDR3: CASSQVSGSSYNEQFF. The CDR3 DNA sequence: TGCGCCAGCAGCCAAGTTTCAGGGAGCTCCTACAATGAGCAGTTCTTC.

J is TRBJ2-5 and V is TRBV27; D unclear. Per the germline V gene, CDR1 is MNHEY and CDR2 is SMNVEV (reference sequence). The length of the CDR3 is 13 residues. The ends were cut back, 3 bases at V and 2 bases at J, with 7 bases in the middle. CDR3 in amino acids: CASSFYPQETQYF. CDR3 in DNA: TGTGCCAGCAGTTTTTACCCTCAAGAGACCCAGTACTTC.

The chain uses TRBV29-1 and TRBJ1-3; D is perhaps TRBD1 (5 bases). CDR1 is SQVTM, CDR2 ANQGSEA, per germline. CDR3 size: 13 residues. V lost 0 bases and J 4 bases, leaving 7 bases between the germline ends. Written as DNA, the CDR3 is TGCAGCGTTGAAGAACAGGCGGGAAACACCATATATTTT. Its protein product is CSVEEQAGNTIYF.

About this clonotype itself: At one end, the junction sequence differs from germline, possibly due to a read error. The chain has TRBV7-8 and TRBJ2-2; D gene ambiguous. CDR3 size: 14 residues. Per germline, CDR1 SGHVS and CDR2 FQNEAQ. The CDR3 loop reads CVSSLKPNTGELFF. Here the CDR3 DNA reads TGTGTCAGCAGCTTAAAGCCCAACACCGGGGAGCTGTTTTTT.

This clonotype was recorded at least ten times. The gene calls are TRBV7-8 and TRBJ2-3; the D gene is possibly TRBD2 (6 bases). This CDR3 has 15 residues. V was clipped by 3 bases and J by 3 bases, with 13 bases between them. Germline V gene data show CDR1 as SGHVS and CDR2 as FQNEAQ. CDR3 in amino acids: CASSFRRDFTDTQYF. In DNA, the CDR3 is TGTGCCAGCAGCTTTCGGCGGGATTTTACAGATACGCAGTATTTT.

The table lists this clonotype with a few counts. CDR3 DNA sequence: TGTGCCAGCAGCTCCCCTACCTCACCGCAAAATGAGCAGTTCTTC. Protein sequence: CASSSPTSPQNEQFF. This chain joins TRBV7-8 and TRBJ2-1; D unclear. V lost 4 bases to trimming and J lost 7 bases, with 17 bases between them. Looked up from germline, CDR1 is SGHVS and CDR2 is FQNEAQ. The CDR3 spans 15 residues. The variable domain in full, with the rest retrieved from reference TRBV7-8 and TRBJ2-1, is GAGVSQSPRYKVAKRGQDVALRCDPISGHVSLFWYQQALGQGPEFLTYFQNEAQLDKSGLPSDRFFAERPEGSVSTLKIQRTQQEDSAVYLCASSSPTSPQNEQFFGPGTRLTVL.

J is TRBJ1-4 and V is TRBV27, with 8 bases lining up with TRBD1. Germline CDR1 reads MNHEY; CDR2 reads SMNVEV (reference sequence). CDR3 size: 15 residues. With V trimmed by 3 bases and J by 5 bases, 5 bases remained unmatched. The CDR3 loop reads CASSLVQGVNEKLFF. CDR3 sequence (DNA): TGTGCCAGCAGTTTGGTACAGGGGGTGAATGAAAAACTGTTTTTT. The entire variable domain, with the rest obtained from reference TRBV27 and TRBJ1-4, is as follows: EAQVTQNPRYLITVTGKKLTVTCSQNMNHEYMSWYRQDPGLGLRQIYYSMNVEVTDKGDVPEGYKVSRKEKRNFPLILESPSPNQTSLYFCASSLVQGVNEKLFFGSGTQLSVL.

Ten or more counts support this clonotype. V and J are TRBV7-9 and TRBJ2-6, with D tentatively TRBD1 (5 bases). Trimming left V 4 bases short and J 7 bases short, with 8 bases between. From germline, CDR1 is SEHNR and CDR2 FQNEAQ (reference sequence). The CDR3 has 13 amino acids. The DNA of the CDR3 is TGTGCCAGCAGCTCCAGGGCTGCCAACGTCCTGACTTTC. This sequence encodes CASSSRAANVLTF.

The sample holds many counts of this clonotype. This chain uses TRBV6-1 with TRBJ2-1; 10 bases line up with TRBD1. CDR3 size: 16 residues. Germline V lookup: CDR1 MNHNS, CDR2 SASEGT. Trimming at V came to 3 bases and at J to 4 bases, leaving 6 bases not matched to a gene. The CDR3: CASSEAGTGVYNEQFF. DNA for the CDR3: TGTGCCAGCAGTGAGGCCGGGACAGGGGTATACAATGAGCAGTTCTTC.

There are many counts of this clonotype. DNA for the CDR3: TGTGCCAGCACCGAGACCCAGGGCGCTCTATACAATGAGCAGTTCTTC. Its protein product is CASTETQGALYNEQFF. This chain connects TRBV7-9 to TRBJ2-1; tentatively, D is TRBD1 (5 bases). The V and J ends lost 7 bases and 4 bases respectively, with 20 bases between them. The germline gives CDR1 SEHNR, CDR2 FQNEAQ (reference sequence). This CDR3 spans 16 amino acids.

Many counts were recorded for this clonotype. The V call is TRBV2, the J call TRBJ2-7, with 9 positions matching TRBD1. V lost 4 bases, J lost 4 bases, and 11 bases stayed unmatched. Germline V gene sequence: CDR1 SNHLY, CDR2 FYNNEI. The CDR3 has 16 amino acids. CDR3 DNA: TGTGCCAGCAGTGTACTACAGGGGGCGGGGGTTTACGAGCAGTACTTC. This translates into CASSVLQGAGVYEQYF.

This clonotype was observed a handful of times. This CDR3 is CASRGTPVGVFF. In nucleotides, the CDR3 is TGTGCCAGCAGGGGGACACCGGTAGGGGTGTTTTTT. This sequence joins TRBV2 and TRBJ1-4; D perhaps matches TRBD1 (6 bases). With 6 bases removed from V and 15 bases from J, the gap between germline ends came to 17 bases. The CDR3 is 12 residues long. CDR1 and CDR2 (germline): SNHLY, FYNNEI.

The chain recombines TRBV5-6 with TRBJ2-3; the D gene could be TRBD1 or TRBD2 (6 bases each). V was cut by 5 bases and J by 2 bases, with 21 bases left in between. The length of the CDR3 is 17 residues. Per germline, CDR1 SGHDT and CDR2 YYEEEE. CDR3 amino acids: CASSPLGSGASTDTQYF. CDR3 DNA: TGTGCCAGCAGTCCGTTGGGATCGGGGGCCTCCACAGATACGCAGTATTTT.

The chain is built from TRBV10-3 and TRBJ2-3; 7 nucleotides line up with TRBD2. Trimming cost V 0 bases and J 6 bases; bases outside gene matches: 6. The germline V gene has CDR1 ENHRY and CDR2 SYGVKD. The length of the CDR3 is 15 residues. This CDR3 reads CAISESPSGADTQYF. The CDR3, as DNA: TGTGCCATCAGTGAGTCCCCAAGCGGGGCCGATACGCAGTATTTT.

This clonotype was observed a single time. The chain recombines TRBV6-2 or TRBV6-3 with TRBJ2-7; D possibly uses TRBD1 or TRBD2 (6 bases each). The CDR3 has 14 amino acids. The germline gives CDR1 MNHEY, CDR2 SVGEGT. Trimming left V 0 bases short and J 5 bases short, with 11 bases between. CDR3 region: CASSYSGGQNEQYV. CDR3 nucleotide sequence: TGTGCCAGCAGTTACTCTGGGGGGCAGAACGAGCAGTACGTC.

This clonotype was observed many times. This sequence joins TRBV7-2 and TRBJ2-2; unclear D gene. Germline CDR1 is SGHTA and CDR2 is FQGNSA. This CDR3 contains 11 residues. Trimming removed 1 base at V and 9 bases at J, with 3 bases between. CDR3 DNA sequence: TGTGCCAGCAGCTTAGTATGGGAGCTGTTTTTT. This sequence encodes CASSLVWELFF.

The chain employs TRBV6-1 and TRBJ1-1, with TRBD1 matching 8 bases. From germline, CDR1 is MNHNS and CDR2 SASEGT. The CDR3 contains 14 residues. Trimming cost V 5 bases and J 5 bases; bases outside gene matches: 7. Written as DNA, the CDR3 is TGTGCCAGCAGTCTCCACAGGGGGGAAACTGAAGCTTTCTTT. Translated, it gives CASSLHRGETEAFF.